The 20 T cell receptor beta chains below all came from one sample that was sequenced in a study of chemoradiotherapy in HPV16-positive cancers. Profiling relied on immunoSEQ multiplex PCR, and the TCRdb table lists in-frame clones only, not all of them. This sample has around 12,000 clones, with about 60% found just once. Sampling took place from a patient who underwent chemoradiotherapy. These receptors all stem from a human donor with HPV-associated anogenital cancer.

This chain joins TRBV4-1 and TRBJ1-2; D might be TRBD1 (5 bases). CDR3 length equals 15 residues. Germline V gene lookup returns CDR1 MGHRA and CDR2 YSYEKL. V lost 6 bases and J 4 bases, leaving 18 bases between the germline ends. CDR3 loop: CASSPGTATSYGYTF. In nucleotides, the CDR3 is TGCGCCAGCAGTCCAGGGACGGCGACTTCCTATGGCTACACCTTC.

This clone was counted only a few times. This sequence joins TRBV11-2 and TRBJ2-7; TRBD2 might be the D (6 bases). The CDR3 has 15 amino acids. Germline V gene sequence: CDR1 SGHAT, CDR2 FQNNGV. V dropped 11 bases and J dropped 4 bases, with 24 bases sitting between them. The CDR3 here is CASGGRRLERYEQYF. Written as DNA, the CDR3 is TGTGCCTCTGGAGGGAGGCGACTCGAACGATACGAGCAGTACTTC.

The genes are TRBV5-5 and TRBJ2-7; D not resolved. V dropped 2 bases and J dropped 2 bases, with 14 bases sitting between them. The germline V gene has CDR1 SGHKS and CDR2 YYEKEE (reference sequence). The CDR3 is made up of 15 amino acids. CDR3 bases: TGTGCCAGCAGCTTCATTGGAGACGTAGCCTACGAGCAGTACTTC. Its protein is CASSFIGDVAYEQYF.

The chain combines TRBV10-3 with TRBJ1-1; D gene ambiguous. Per the germline V gene, CDR1 is ENHRY and CDR2 is SYGVKD. There are 13 residues in the CDR3. V was shortened by 9 bases and J by 1 base, with 12 bases between the two germline ends. CDR3 nucleotide sequence: TGTGCCATGAATGATGGGCCGAACACTGAAGCTTTCTTT. Amino acids: CAMNDGPNTEAFF.

This clone was counted once. The chain uses TRBV10-3 and TRBJ2-5, with 9 bases identical to TRBD2. V was pared by 3 bases and J by 1 base, with 9 bases of the junction left unmatched. CDR1 is ENHRY and CDR2 is SYGVKD in the germline V gene. This CDR3 is built from 17 residues. In DNA form, the CDR3 reads TGTGCCATCAGTGATGGAGAAAAGCGGGGGGCCCAAGAGACCCAGTACTTC. Amino acid sequence: CAISDGEKRGAQETQYF.

The chain employs TRBV4-1 and TRBJ2-7; TRBD1 might be the D (6 bases). The length of the CDR3 is 14 residues. Trimming removed 5 bases at V and 4 bases at J, with 15 bases between. CDR1 and CDR2 from the germline V gene are MGHRA and YSYEKL. CDR3 DNA: TGCGCCAGCAGCTCACAGGGCAGGAATTACGAGCAGTACTTC. It codes for CASSSQGRNYEQYF.

The V gene is TRBV30, the J gene TRBJ1-1, with D unresolved. The CDR3 contains 12 residues. Trimming cost V 0 bases and J 6 bases, with 8 bases left between them. In germline, CDR1 is GTSNPN, CDR2 SVGIG (reference sequence). DNA of the CDR3: TGTGCCTGGAGTGTAGGTTACGCTGAAGCTTTCTTT. Amino acid sequence: CAWSVGYAEAFF.

The chain employs TRBV6-4 and TRBJ1-2; TRBD1 matches at 7 bases. The V gene's germline CDR1 is MRHNA and CDR2 SNTAGT. The CDR3 is made up of 13 amino acids. Trimming cost V 5 bases and J 6 bases; bases outside gene matches: 6. CDR3 residues: CASSKGDSNGYTF. CDR3 nucleotides: TGTGCCAGCAGTAAGGGGGACAGTAATGGCTACACCTTC.

The chain is built from TRBV4-1 and TRBJ1-5; D not resolved. CDR3 length equals 17 residues. Trimming pared 1 base from V and 6 bases from J, leaving 19 bases between. CDR1 is MGHRA and CDR2 is YSYEKL in the germline V gene. The CDR3 reads CASSQASAAGLSQPQHF. The CDR3 nucleotides are TGCGCCAGCAGCCAAGCGTCTGCTGCGGGTCTTAGTCAGCCCCAGCATTTT.

This chain joins TRBV28 and TRBJ2-5; a possible D gene is TRBD1 (6 bases). Trimming removed 8 bases at V and 7 bases at J, with 11 bases between. Germline V gene sequence: CDR1 MDHEN, CDR2 SYDVKM. This CDR3 spans 11 amino acids. The CDR3 region has the DNA TGTGCCAGCTCAGGGGCCCGGACCCAGTACTTC. Its translation: CASSGARTQYF.

The V call is TRBV28, the J call TRBJ2-7, with TRBD2 identical over 9 bases. Losses at the gene ends were 5 bases for V and 5 bases for J; bases not matched to a gene: 10. This CDR3 comprises 15 residues. Per the germline V gene, CDR1 is MDHEN and CDR2 is SYDVKM. The CDR3 reads CASSASAGGPHEQYF. CDR3 DNA sequence: TGTGCCAGCAGTGCGAGCGCGGGGGGGCCCCACGAGCAGTACTTC.

This clone was seen a single time. The CDR3 sequence is CASEAWVGNTEAFF. In nucleotides, the CDR3 is TGTGCCAGCGAGGCTTGGGTGGGGAACACTGAAGCTTTCTTT. The chain recombines TRBV28 with TRBJ1-1; D is uncertain. V lost 8 bases and J 1 base, leaving 14 bases between the germline ends. This CDR3 is built from 14 residues. CDR1 is MDHEN, CDR2 SYDVKM, per germline.

The chain recombines TRBV7-9 with TRBJ1-1; 12 bases fit TRBD1. Germline-derived CDR1 and CDR2 are SEHNR and FQNEAQ (reference sequence). The CDR3 sequence is 18 residues long. Trimming took 5 bases from V and 1 from J; bases not matched to a gene: 11. CDR3 sequence: CASSALGGQGAGNTEAFF. The CDR3 DNA reads TGTGCCAGCAGCGCCCTAGGGGGACAGGGGGCAGGGAACACTGAAGCTTTCTTT.

This clone is judged medium-sized. V is TRBV29-1 and J is TRBJ2-7; no firm D call. Trimming shortened V by 4 bases and J by 6 bases, and 13 bases separated the two germline ends. The CDR3 length is 12 residues. CDR1 and CDR2 (germline): SQVTM, ANQGSEA. The CDR3 protein is CSVGINGREQYF. In nucleotides, the CDR3 is TGCAGCGTTGGTATTAATGGTCGCGAGCAGTACTTC.

V is TRBV11-2 and J is TRBJ1-1; the D is unclear. V gave up 1 base and J gave up 3 bases, with 9 bases separating them. The CDR3 has 14 amino acids. CDR1 is SGHAT and CDR2 is FQNNGV in the germline V gene. CDR3 amino acids: CASSLGLDDTEAFF. The DNA of the CDR3 is TGTGCCAGCAGCTTAGGCCTGGATGACACTGAAGCTTTCTTT.

The chain couples TRBV11-3 to TRBJ2-5; TRBD2 matches 7 bases. J gave up 0 bases and V 1 base, and 2 bases lay outside the gene matches. The CDR3 runs to 15 residues. Germline loops: CDR1 SGHNT, CDR2 YENEEA. CDR3 region: CASSLGGGNQETQYF. CDR3 DNA sequence: TGTGCCAGCAGCTTAGGGGGGGGGAACCAAGAGACCCAGTACTTC.

V usage is TRBV7-8 and J usage is TRBJ1-2; a weak D match, TRBD1 (5 bases). The CDR3 extends over 16 amino acids. Germline-derived CDR1 and CDR2 are SGHVS and FQNEAQ. Deletions cut 1 base from V and 0 bases from J, with 12 bases between. The CDR3 DNA reads TGTGCCAGCAGCTTAGGGGGGGGAGGAGCTAACTATGGCTACACCTTC. It yields the protein CASSLGGGGANYGYTF.

This clone has a handful of counts. The chain joins TRBV4-2 to TRBJ1-2; possibly TRBD1 for D (5 bases). CDR3 length equals 13 residues. V was clipped by 0 bases and J by 7 bases, with 9 bases between them. Germline-derived CDR1 and CDR2 are LGHNA and YNFKEQ. CDR3 nucleotide sequence: TGTGCCAGCAGCCAAGACCAGGGTGGTGGCTACACCTTC. Translating gives CASSQDQGGGYTF.

In this sample, this clone is medium-sized. V gene TRBV9 combines with J gene TRBJ2-7; TRBD1 aligns across 10 bases. The germline CDR1 and CDR2 sequences are SGDLS and YYNGEE. This CDR3 is 14 amino acids long. V gave up 4 bases and J gave up 7 bases; unmatched junction bases: 8. The DNA of the CDR3 is TGTGCCAGCAGCCCACAGGACAGGGGGGGTGAGCAGTACTTC. Protein product: CASSPQDRGGEQYF.

The rearrangement uses TRBV28 and TRBJ2-5; either TRBD1 or TRBD2 may supply D (5 bases each). CDR3 length equals 17 residues. Germline V lookup: CDR1 MDHEN, CDR2 SYDVKM. Trimming stripped 3 bases from V and 2 bases from J, with 19 bases between. Here the CDR3 reads CASSLVVRGRQQETQYF. DNA of the CDR3: TGTGCCAGCAGTTTGGTGGTTAGGGGACGGCAACAAGAGACCCAGTACTTC.